This T cell receptor beta chain stems from a study of CD8+CD57+ T cells in acquired aplastic anemia. Regarding the study as a whole: Overlap between patients and controls comprised 25 to 35 CD8+ CDR3 sequences. Patients and controls were not found to differ significantly in CD8+ Simpson's diversity.

CDR3 length: 15 amino acids. Germline V gene data show CDR1 as SGDLS and CDR2 as YYNGEE. Trimming took off 6 bases at V and 4 bases at J, with 14 bases between the two ends. The template for TCR beta VDJ and CDR3 sequence profiling was genomic DNA. TCRdb fed the reads into MiXCR, producing one record per CDR3 protein. The sample holds about 420,000 distinct CDR3 sequences; roughly 68% are singletons and the top ten take 3.5% to 4.5%. This clonotype was seen at least ten times. Its antigen is unidentified. This TCR derives from a human donor in good health, serving as a control. The J gene is TRBJ2-6, the V gene TRBV9; perhaps TRBD2 as D (5 bases). The specimen was sorted CD4+, CD8+, or CD8+CD57+ T cells (not recorded which) from PBMCs. The CDR3 nucleotides read TGTGCCAGCAATAAGGGAGAGGCCGGGGCCAACGTCCTGACTTTC. It translates to CASNKGEAGANVLTF. Full variable domain (remainder filled in from reference TRBV9 and TRBJ2-6): DSGVTQTPKHLITATGQRVTLRCSPRSGDLSVYWYQQSLDQGLQFLIQYYNGEERAKGNILERFSAQQFPDLHSELNLSSLELGDSALYFCASNKGEAGANVLTFGAGSRLTVL.